Included here is one TCR beta chain sequence, with context. What it binds is unknown. The sample is drawn from a study of CD8 T cells in ankylosing spondylitis. General observations from the study: Several highly homologous variants formed a TCR beta motif that appeared characteristic of ankylosing spondylitis blood. With a CD8+ phenotype, disease-linked clones were relatively rare in peripheral blood.

TCRdb reprocessed the 5' RACE reads with MiXCR, giving one entry per CDR3 protein. Found here are around 440,000 distinct CDR3 sequences, 17% of them singletons; the top ten hold approximately 1%. This CDR3 contains 15 residues. Germline CDR1 and CDR2: MNHEY and SVGAGI. The V and J ends lost 2 bases and 1 base, in that order; junction bases with no gene match: 4. This TCR derives from a male donor with ankylosing spondylitis. What was sequenced was blood, either unsorted or a sorted T cell fraction (not recorded which). The chain is built from TRBV6-5 and TRBJ1-1, with 7 bases matching TRBD1. The CDR3 sequence: CASSYTRQGNTEAFF. The DNA of the CDR3 is TGTGCCAGCAGTTACACCCGACAGGGGAACACTGAAGCTTTCTTT.